Below, one TCR beta chain is given with its context. Its target is not known. The same CDR3 is also encoded by other DNA sequences in this sample. Treatment indicated: 15 to 20 received Ad26.COV2.S at low or high dose, single or two shots; several received placebo; per-sample allocation not given. Samples came from day 63 after the first vaccine or placebo injection. A Boston adult aged 18-55 years was the donor. This sample is drawn from a study of Ad26.COV2.S vaccination and SARS-CoV-2 variants. Study in general: Ad26.COV2.S was injected intramuscularly once or twice, 56 days apart. Study-level results: People who got the vaccine or the placebo had similar non-spike TCR breadth.

The repertoire was sequenced with immunoSEQ multiplex PCR; TCRdb's copy has only in-frame clones and lacks some. The sample has about 330,000 clones, roughly nine tenths seen once. The V and J ends lost 3 bases and 2 bases respectively, with 5 bases between them. Germline CDR1 LGHDT, CDR2 YNNKEL (reference sequence). The CDR3 runs 12 residues. The chain joins TRBV3-1 (or the pseudogene TRBV3-2) to TRBJ2-7; D unclear. The TCR sequence derives from a person between 18 and 65 years old who received the Ad26.COV2.S COVID-19 vaccine or a placebo. The specimen was peripheral blood, collected in a trial of Ad26.COV2.S vaccine versus placebo. The CDR3 DNA reads as TGTGCCAGCAGCCAGGGGACCTACGAGCAGTACTTC. As protein: CASSQGTYEQYF.